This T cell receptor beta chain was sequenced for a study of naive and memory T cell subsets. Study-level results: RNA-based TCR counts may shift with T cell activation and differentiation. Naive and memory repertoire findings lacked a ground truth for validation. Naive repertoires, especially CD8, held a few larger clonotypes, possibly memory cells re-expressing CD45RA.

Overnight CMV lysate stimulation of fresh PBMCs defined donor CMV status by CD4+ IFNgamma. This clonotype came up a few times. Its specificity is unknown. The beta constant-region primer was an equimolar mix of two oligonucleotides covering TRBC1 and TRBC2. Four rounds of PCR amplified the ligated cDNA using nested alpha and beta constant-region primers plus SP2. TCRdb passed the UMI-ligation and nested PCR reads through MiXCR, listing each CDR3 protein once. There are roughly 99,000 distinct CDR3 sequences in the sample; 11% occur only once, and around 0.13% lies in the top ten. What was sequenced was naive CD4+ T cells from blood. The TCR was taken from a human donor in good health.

CDR3 DNA sequence: TGTGCCAGCAGTTACGGGGGGACTTCCTACGAGCAGTACTTC. It translates to CASSYGGTSYEQYF. The genes are TRBV6-2 or TRBV6-3 and TRBJ2-7, with D maybe TRBD2 (6 bases). Trimming cost V 2 bases and J 1 base, with 9 bases left between them. Looked up from germline, CDR1 is MNHEY and CDR2 is SVGEGT. This CDR3 contains 14 residues.